One sample yielded the 19 T cell receptor beta chains listed below, sequenced in a study of OX40 agonist ivuxolimab in advanced cancers. Method: immunoSEQ multiplex PCR; TCRdb's copy keeps in-frame clones and lacks some. The data contain tens of thousands of clones, 80% to 90% of them seen just once; the ten biggest clones take up less than 0.65%. The material was CD4+ or CD8+ T cells sorted from blood, obtained in a trial of the OX40 agonist ivuxolimab. The receptors shown here come from an adult with an advanced solid tumor such as melanoma, head and neck, liver or kidney cancer.

The chain carries TRBV5-1 and TRBJ2-5, with 8 bases that match TRBD2. Germline V CDR1 and CDR2: SGHRS, YFSETQ. The CDR3 has 17 residues. J gave up 2 bases and V 0 bases, and 9 bases lay outside the gene matches. CDR3 residues: CASSLAVLAGPQETQYF. In nucleotides, the CDR3 is TGCGCCAGCAGCTTGGCCGTGTTAGCGGGGCCACAAGAGACCCAGTACTTC.

CDR3 nucleotides: TGTGCCAGCAGCTGGGGCCAGGAAGATGGCTACACCTTC. This translates into CASSWGQEDGYTF. The genes are TRBV5-4 and TRBJ1-2; D perhaps matches TRBD1 (5 bases). Germline-derived CDR1 and CDR2 are SGHNT and YYREEE (reference sequence). V shed 3 bases and J shed 6 bases, with 12 bases lying between them. The CDR3 has 13 amino acids. Based on the CDR3 plus reference TRBV5-4 and TRBJ1-2, the full variable domain is ETGVTQSPTHLIKTRGQQVTLRCSSQSGHNTVSWYQQALGQGPQFIFQYYREEENGRGNFPPRFSGLQFPNYSSELNVNALELDDSALYLCASSWGQEDGYTFGSGTRLTVV.

The chain carries TRBV11-3 and TRBJ2-7; the D is unclear. V lost 5 bases, J lost 7 bases, and 15 bases lay in between. There are 13 residues in the CDR3. Germline V gene lookup returns CDR1 SGHNT and CDR2 YENEEA. The CDR3 DNA reads as TGTGCCAGCAGCGTACACGCCTTGGGGGAGCAGTACTTC. Translated: CASSVHALGEQYF.

The genes are TRBV18 and TRBJ2-7; no firm D call. This CDR3 has 15 residues. V lost 7 bases, J lost 6 bases, and 22 bases lay in between. Germline CDR1 is KGHSH and CDR2 is LQKENI. The CDR3 is CASCRSPYPFPEQYF. CDR3 nucleotides: TGTGCCAGCTGCCGGTCGCCATACCCGTTCCCCGAGCAGTACTTC. The full variable domain, completed using reference TRBV18 and TRBJ2-7, is NAGVMQNPRHLVRRRGQEARLRCSPMKGHSHVYWYRQLPEEGLKFMVYLQKENIIDESGMPKERFSAEFPKEGPSILRIQQVVRGDSAAYFCASCRSPYPFPEQYFGPGTRLTVT.

The rearrangement uses TRBV18 and TRBJ1-1, with TRBD1 matching 8 bases. CDR3 length: 17 amino acids. CDR1 KGHSH and CDR2 LQKENI come from the germline V gene. V was pared by 1 base and J by 8 bases, with 15 bases of the junction left unmatched. The CDR3 sequence: CASSPRPLTGVGAEAFF. The CDR3 nucleotides read TGTGCCAGCTCACCACGCCCCCTGACAGGGGTGGGGGCAGAAGCTTTCTTT.

This sequence joins TRBV29-1 and TRBJ2-2, with D hard to call. Trimming took 6 bases from V and 1 from J, leaving 6 bases between them. The CDR3 extends over 12 amino acids. Germline V gene sequence: CDR1 SQVTM, CDR2 ANQGSEA. The CDR3 spells CSVGRNTGELFF. For the CDR3, the DNA is TGCAGCGTCGGAAGGAACACCGGGGAGCTGTTTTTT.

The chain uses TRBV18 and TRBJ2-7, with unresolved D. The CDR3 is 13 residues long. Trimming cost V 2 bases and J 0 bases, with 5 bases left between them. Germline lookup yields CDR1 KGHSH and CDR2 LQKENI. The CDR3 DNA follows: TGTGCCAGCTCACCATACGGCTCCTACGAGCAGTACTTC. Amino acids: CASSPYGSYEQYF.

This clone was recorded once. The V and J genes are TRBV7-9 and TRBJ2-7, with 8 bases fitting TRBD1. CDR1 is SEHNR, CDR2 FQNEAQ, per germline (reference sequence). This CDR3 is 16 amino acids long. V gave up 5 bases and J gave up 6 bases; unmatched junction bases: 15. This CDR3 reads CASSPTVGQGSSEQYF. For the CDR3, the DNA is TGTGCCAGCAGCCCGACCGTAGGACAGGGTAGCAGCGAGCAGTACTTC.

This chain joins TRBV29-1 and TRBJ2-2, with D uncertain. Germline CDR1 is SQVTM and CDR2 is ANQGSEA. The CDR3 length is 15 residues. Trimming left V 5 bases short and J 0 bases short, with 13 bases between. CDR3 region: CSVPRPYSNTGELFF. The CDR3 bases are TGCAGCGTTCCCCGGCCCTACTCGAACACCGGGGAGCTGTTTTTT.

The chain is built from TRBV18 and TRBJ1-1; 8 positions agree with TRBD1. Unmatched junction bases numbered 9, after V lost 3 bases and J lost 0 bases. Germline loops: CDR1 KGHSH, CDR2 LQKENI. The CDR3 is made up of 17 amino acids. The CDR3 sequence: CASSPTGASLMNTEAFF. The CDR3 DNA follows: TGTGCCAGCTCACCGACAGGGGCGTCGCTCATGAACACTGAAGCTTTCTTT.

The chain recombines TRBV11-2 with TRBJ1-6, with TRBD1 identical over 8 bases. CDR1 SGHAT and CDR2 FQNNGV come from the germline V gene. The CDR3 runs to 14 residues. The ends lost 3 bases at V and 9 bases at J; junction bases unmatched: 4. DNA for the CDR3: TGTGCCAGCAGCTTTATCACAGGGGGTTCACCCCTCCACTTT. Residues: CASSFITGGSPLHF.

V and J are TRBV19 and TRBJ1-1, with D unresolved. Trimming left V 3 bases short and J 11 bases short, with 16 bases between. This CDR3 spans 13 amino acids. Germline loops: CDR1 LNHDA, CDR2 SQIVND (reference sequence). The CDR3 nucleotides read TGTGCCAGTAGTATGGTCAGGAAGGAAAAGGCTTTCTTT. Amino acid sequence: CASSMVRKEKAFF.

The chain recombines TRBV29-1 with TRBJ2-1; a weak D match, TRBD2 (6 bases). Germline CDR1 SQVTM, CDR2 ANQGSEA. V dropped 7 bases and J dropped 0 bases, with 19 bases sitting between them. The CDR3 is 16 residues long. CDR3 nucleotide sequence: TGCAGCGCTGGAGGGGCTAGCGCCAGCTCCTACAATGAGCAGTTCTTC. As protein: CSAGGASASSYNEQFF.

This chain links TRBV7-3 with TRBJ2-3; 7 positions match TRBD2. V shed 5 bases, J shed 3 bases, and the junction held 5 bases outside the gene matches. Germline values: CDR1 SGHTA, CDR2 FQGTGA. The CDR3 runs to 14 residues. The CDR3 reads CASSAGLVTDTQYF. CDR3 in DNA: TGTGCCAGCAGCGCCGGACTAGTAACAGATACGCAGTATTTT.

The sample holds one count of this clone. The rearrangement links TRBV15 to TRBJ1-2; D not certain. Per germline, CDR1 LNHNV and CDR2 YYDKDF (reference sequence). This CDR3 contains 12 residues. Trimming stripped 4 bases from V and 5 bases from J, with 8 bases between. The CDR3 is CATSTRTYGYTF. The DNA of the CDR3 is TGTGCCACCAGCACCCGGACGTATGGCTACACCTTC.

The rearrangement uses TRBV2 and TRBJ2-5; D ambiguous. CDR1 is SNHLY, CDR2 FYNNEI, per germline. Between the trimmed V and J ends, which lost 4 bases and 8 bases, there was a span of 8 bases. CDR3 length equals 11 residues. CDR3 protein: CASSGKETQYF. CDR3 nucleotide sequence: TGTGCCAGCAGTGGGAAGGAAACCCAGTACTTC.

Written as DNA, the CDR3 is TGCAGCGTTGGGGGGTCTTTATACGAGCAGTACTTC. This gives the protein CSVGGSLYEQYF. V gene TRBV29-1 combines with J gene TRBJ2-7; TRBD1 or TRBD2 may be the D gene (5 bases each). The V gene's germline CDR1 is SQVTM and CDR2 ANQGSEA. This CDR3 comprises 12 residues. V lost 4 bases, J lost 4 bases, and 11 bases lay in between.

V and J are TRBV10-3 and TRBJ1-2; TRBD1 matches 7 bases. The germline CDR1 and CDR2 sequences are ENHRY and SYGVKD. This CDR3 has 11 amino acids. The trim removed 10 bases at V and 4 bases at J, leaving 3 bases unmatched. CDR3 DNA: TGTGCCAAAAGGGACAGCTATGGCTACACCTTC. It encodes CAKRDSYGYTF.

The CDR3 loop reads CSAHGLVKSSYNEQFF. In DNA form, the CDR3 reads TGCAGCGCCCATGGCCTGGTCAAAAGCTCCTACAATGAGCAGTTCTTC. V is TRBV29-1 and J is TRBJ2-1; D is unclear. Looked up from germline, CDR1 is SQVTM and CDR2 is ANQGSEA. V shed 7 bases and J shed 0 bases, with 19 bases lying between them. The length of the CDR3 is 16 residues.